Shown below are 25 T cell receptor beta chains from a single sample sequenced in a study of CD8+ T cells in alopecia areata (dated by TCRdb to 2017 to 2018). Receptor libraries were prepared by the immunoSEQ multiplex PCR assay. For TCR sequencing, RNA was extracted from every sample and reverse transcribed into cDNA to serve as template. TCRdb provides this immuneACCESS table in a form limited to in-frame rearrangements. Some clones are lacking; in checked studies, under half of them reflect an unresolved V gene, and why the rest are absent is not known. Counted in this sample were some 5,000 clones; about 60% of them appeared once. The top ten hold over 11% of the sample. Peripheral blood and lesional scalp punch biopsies were obtained from patients with alopecia areata. The sample comprised skin. The receptors come from a human donor with alopecia areata.

This clone was detected once. The genes are TRBV2 and TRBJ1-5, with 7 bases fitting TRBD1. Germline CDR1 SNHLY, CDR2 FYNNEI. CDR3 length: 15 amino acids. V dropped 6 bases and J dropped 0; count of bases not matched to a gene: 5. This CDR3 reads CASRGGTVSNQPQHF. As DNA, the CDR3 is TGTGCCAGCAGGGGGGGGACAGTTAGCAATCAGCCCCAGCATTTT.

This clone was observed a handful of times. CDR3 sequence: CASSESREQYF. The DNA of the CDR3 is TGCGCCAGCAGTGAGTCTAGGGAGCAGTACTTC. The gene calls are TRBV10-2 and TRBJ2-7; D is unresolved. Germline loops: CDR1 WSHSY, CDR2 SAAADI. The length of the CDR3 is 11 residues. V gave up 0 bases and J gave up 7 bases, with 4 bases separating them.

This clone was seen once. This chain joins TRBV4-2 and TRBJ2-7; D remains unclear. There are 15 residues in the CDR3. V was clipped by 4 bases and J by 3 bases, with 16 bases between them. Germline-derived CDR1 and CDR2 are LGHNA and YNFKEQ. CDR3 amino acids: CASSLELQRGYEQYF. The CDR3 DNA reads TGTGCCAGCAGCCTCGAGCTACAAAGAGGCTACGAGCAGTACTTC.

V gene TRBV30 combines with J gene TRBJ2-7, with no clear D. With 0 bases removed from V and 3 bases from J, the gap between germline ends came to 3 bases. Germline values: CDR1 GTSNPN, CDR2 SVGIG (reference sequence). The CDR3 is 11 amino acids. The CDR3 sequence is CAWSVIYEQYF. CDR3 coding DNA: TGTGCCTGGAGTGTAATCTACGAGCAGTACTTC.

V gene TRBV6-1 combines with J gene TRBJ1-1, with D unclear. Looked up from germline, CDR1 is MNHNS and CDR2 is SASEGT. The CDR3 runs 14 residues. The V and J ends lost 6 bases and 0 bases respectively, with 11 bases between them. The CDR3 is CASRLGSMNTEAFF. Here the CDR3 DNA reads TGTGCCAGCAGGCTCGGGAGTATGAACACTGAAGCTTTCTTT.

The chain joins TRBV5-1 to TRBJ2-7; no firm D call. Germline-derived CDR1 and CDR2 are SGHRS and YFSETQ. This CDR3 has 14 residues. V lost 0 bases to trimming and J lost 2 bases, with 9 bases between them. DNA for the CDR3: TGCGCCAGCAGCTTGGGTCCGACCGCCTACGAGCAGTACTTC. This encodes CASSLGPTAYEQYF.

CDR3 sequence (DNA): TGTGCCAGCAGTTACTCGACAGGGGATTCACCCCTCCACTTT. Protein: CASSYSTGDSPLHF. The chain has TRBV6-6 and TRBJ1-6; TRBD1 aligns across 8 bases. J gave up 8 bases and V 0 bases, and 0 bases lay outside the gene matches. Germline CDR1 reads MNHNY; CDR2 reads SVGAGI (reference sequence). This CDR3 contains 14 residues.

The V gene is TRBV27, the J gene TRBJ2-7; D is unresolved. The CDR3 spans 17 residues. Per the germline V gene, CDR1 is MNHEY and CDR2 is SMNVEV (reference sequence). V was cut by 0 bases and J by 6 bases, with 21 bases left in between. The CDR3 nucleotides are TGTGCCAGCAGTTTATCGAACATTTTTGAAAACCTGGGCGAGCAGTACTTC. It encodes CASSLSNIFENLGEQYF.

This chain uses TRBV6-5 with TRBJ1-3, with no clear D. The V gene lost 8 bases and the J gene lost 4 bases, with 9 bases spanning the gap. CDR3 size: 12 residues. CDR1 MNHEY and CDR2 SVGAGI come from the germline V gene. This CDR3 is CASRERGNTIYF. The CDR3 nucleotides read TGTGCCAGCCGGGAGAGAGGAAACACCATATATTTT.

This chain links TRBV7-9 with TRBJ2-7; D not certain. Germline CDR1 and CDR2: SEHNR and FQNEAQ (reference sequence). The CDR3 contains 12 residues. Trimming took 1 base from V and 2 from J, leaving 3 bases between them. CDR3: CASSLGTYEQYF. CDR3 sequence (DNA): TGTGCCAGCAGCTTAGGGACCTACGAGCAGTACTTC.

The rearrangement joins TRBV25-1 to TRBJ1-2; no clear D. The CDR3 covers 14 residues. V lost 0 bases, J lost 5 bases, and 10 bases lay in between. Germline loops: CDR1 MGHDK, CDR2 SYGVNS. CDR3 region: CASSEYPFDYGYTF. The CDR3 DNA follows: TGTGCCAGCAGTGAATATCCCTTCGATTATGGCTACACCTTC.

This chain links TRBV6-5 with TRBJ1-2, with a weak D call TRBD1 (5 bases). The CDR3 is 15 amino acids. The V gene lost 4 bases and the J gene lost 8 bases, with 20 bases spanning the gap. CDR1 is MNHEY and CDR2 is SVGAGI in the germline V gene. The CDR3 DNA reads as TGTGCCAGCAGTTCCGCAATCAGGGCCGGAGGAGGCTACACCTTC. It is translated as CASSSAIRAGGGYTF.

A few counts support this clone. The gene calls are TRBV6-5 and TRBJ2-6; D is unclear. Per germline, CDR1 MNHEY and CDR2 SVGAGI. The CDR3 runs 15 residues. The V and J ends lost 3 bases and 1 base respectively, with 7 bases between them. CDR3 DNA sequence: TGTGCCAGCAGTTATAGGGCTTCTGGGGCCAACGTCCTGACTTTC. It translates to CASSYRASGANVLTF.

The chain has TRBV10-3 and TRBJ2-7, with 10 bases aligning to TRBD1. Germline CDR1 is ENHRY and CDR2 is SYGVKD. This CDR3 region has 14 residues. The V segment lost 4 bases and the J segment 4 bases; nucleotides outside the gene matches: 4. In nucleotides, the CDR3 is TGTGCCATCAGTGGGACAGGGGGAATTTACGAGCAGTACTTC. It translates to CAISGTGGIYEQYF.

The CDR3 sequence is CASSDASGGTDTQYF. CDR3 DNA sequence: TGTGCCAGCAGTGACGCTAGCGGGGGCACAGATACGCAGTATTTT. V usage is TRBV6-4 and J usage is TRBJ2-3; 9 bases align to TRBD2. Germline V gives CDR1 MRHNA, CDR2 SNTAGT. With V trimmed by 2 bases and J by 1 base, 1 base remained unmatched. CDR3 length: 15 amino acids.

The chain carries TRBV6-5 and TRBJ2-7; no firm D call. The CDR3 runs to 11 residues. V was trimmed by 7 bases and J by 6 bases, leaving 10 bases between them. Germline CDR1 is MNHEY and CDR2 is SVGAGI. For the CDR3, the DNA is TGTGCCAGCAAAGGTGTGTCCGAGCAGTACTTC. Its protein product is CASKGVSEQYF.

This clone was seen more than once but under ten times. The rearrangement uses TRBV11-2 and TRBJ2-7; no clear D. The V end lost 4 bases, the J end lost 2 bases, and 12 bases lay between the germline ends. The CDR3 sequence is 14 residues long. Germline lookup yields CDR1 SGHAT and CDR2 FQNNGV. CDR3 residues: CASSSYSGTYEQYF. The CDR3 nucleotides read TGTGCCAGCAGCTCCTATTCCGGAACCTACGAGCAGTACTTC.

This clone was recorded only once. The rearrangement uses TRBV25-1 and TRBJ1-2, with 7 bases aligning to TRBD1. Germline-derived CDR1 and CDR2 are MGHDK and SYGVNS. V lost 3 bases and J lost 6; bases outside the gene matches: 7. The CDR3 has 14 residues. CDR3: CASSDSDRADGYTF. The DNA of the CDR3 is TGTGCCAGCAGTGACTCAGACAGGGCGGATGGCTACACCTTC.

The chain carries TRBV7-8 and TRBJ2-1, with 7 bases that match TRBD2. V shed 5 bases and J 2 bases; nucleotides not matched to a gene: 6. CDR1 and CDR2 (germline): SGHVS, FQNEAQ. The CDR3 contains 15 residues. The CDR3 spells CASSPRDYTYNEQFF. The CDR3 nucleotides read TGTGCCAGCAGCCCCAGGGACTACACCTACAATGAGCAGTTCTTC.

This clone was found a few times. The chain is built from TRBV28 and TRBJ2-3; no reliable D call. The CDR3 has 16 amino acids. V gave up 8 bases and J gave up 2 bases, with 20 bases separating them. Germline-derived CDR1 and CDR2 are MDHEN and SYDVKM. This chain's CDR3 is CASASASRLITDTQYF. The CDR3 bases are TGTGCCAGCGCTTCAGCGAGTCGACTCATCACAGATACGCAGTATTTT.

This clone was detected a few times. This chain connects TRBV5-1 to TRBJ2-7; 7 bases line up with TRBD2. Germline CDR1 reads SGHRS; CDR2 reads YFSETQ. V lost 2 bases, J lost 5 bases, and 16 bases stayed unmatched. The CDR3 has 17 residues. The CDR3: CASSFSLRTSNLNEQYF. CDR3 nucleotide sequence: TGCGCCAGCAGCTTTTCTCTACGGACTAGTAATTTAAACGAGCAGTACTTC.

This rearrangement joins TRBV5-4 to TRBJ2-7, with TRBD1 matching 9 bases. Trimming took 4 bases from V and 5 from J; bases not matched to a gene: 4. Germline assignment: CDR1 SGHNT and CDR2 YYREEE (reference sequence). This CDR3 contains 13 residues. The CDR3 DNA reads as TGTGCCAGCAGCAAACAGGGGGCTGACGAGCAGTACTTC. The encoded protein is CASSKQGADEQYF.

The chain uses TRBV14 and TRBJ2-1; D is ambiguous. V dropped 3 bases and J dropped 6 bases, with 9 bases sitting between them. From germline, CDR1 is SGHDN and CDR2 FVKESK. The CDR3 contains 13 residues. CDR3 nucleotides: TGTGCCAGCAGCCACTTAGACTCCAATGAGCAGTTCTTC. Protein product: CASSHLDSNEQFF.

V and J are TRBV7-9 and TRBJ1-1, with D unresolved. Germline lookup yields CDR1 SEHNR and CDR2 FQNEAQ (reference sequence). Trimming pared 4 bases from V and 1 base from J, leaving 7 bases between. The CDR3 is 13 residues long. CDR3 nucleotide sequence: TGTGCCAGCAGCTCAAGCACGAACACTGAAGCTTTCTTT. Amino acids: CASSSSTNTEAFF.

The CDR3 nucleotides read TGTGCCAGCAGAAAAGGGTTTGGGTATGGCTACACCTTC. It translates to CASRKGFGYGYTF. This chain connects TRBV6-6 to TRBJ1-2; D ambiguous. Per the germline V gene, CDR1 is MNHNY and CDR2 is SVGAGI (reference sequence). CDR3 length: 13 amino acids. Trimming took off 6 bases at V and 5 bases at J, with 13 bases between the two ends.